This T cell receptor beta chain was recovered during a study of shared clonotypes between healthy human individuals. The study's findings and limits: The study sampled only blood, and tissue repertoires likely differ. Richness estimates generally favored naive over memory subsets.

Generated by immunoSEQ multiplex PCR, the TCRdb table keeps only in-frame clones and is missing some. The table shows some 2,400,000 clones, with 90% to 96% occurring only once. The V gene end was trimmed by 6 bases and the J gene end by 4 bases; junction bases not matched to a gene: 7. CDR3 length equals 16 residues. CDR1 MNHNY and CDR2 SVGAGI come from the germline V gene (reference sequence). As regards this clone: Antigen unknown.

Sample: naive CD4+ T cells sorted from blood. Subset here: CD45RA+ positively selected. The receptor was isolated from a man aged 18 to 29 in good health. The chain carries TRBV6-6 and TRBJ2-6, with TRBD1 matching 9 bases. The CDR3 loop reads CASSYLGTGGANVLTF. In DNA form, the CDR3 reads TGTGCCAGCAGCTACCTAGGGACAGGGGGGGCCAACGTCCTGACTTTC.